The clone carrying this T cell receptor (beta chain) turned up a few times. Its antigen is unknown. This entry is derived from a study of cytomegalovirus exposure and HLA in healthy donors. Germline-derived CDR1 and CDR2 are KGHSH and LQKENI. V lost 6 bases and J lost 2, with 16 bases in between. The CDR3 has 15 residues. Primers for the PCR totalled 60 Vbeta and 13 Jbeta. Sequencing was performed with immunoSEQ multiplex PCR; in TCRdb, only in-frame clones are kept and a portion is missing. Seen here are 200,000 to 250,000 clones, 82% observed once, and the top ten hold around 5%. Study-wide results and caveats: Roughly uniform sequencing depth across donors was assumed, possibly incorrectly. Previously analyzed data showed that most TCR beta V segments were productive at a frequency of about 87% or about 30%. It was reported that TCR beta sequences correctly inferred the HLA-A and HLA-B alleles for most subjects.

This receptor was taken from a woman in her thirties or forties in good health and CMV-seropositive. The specimen was PBMCs. The V and J genes are TRBV18 and TRBJ1-2; D unresolved. As DNA, the CDR3 is TGTGCCAGCTCGCCAGGAGTGAGCCCCAACTATGGCTACACCTTC. Encoded protein: CASSPGVSPNYGYTF.